These 21 T cell receptor beta chains originate from one sample sequenced in a study of blood T cell repertoires in COVID-19. Clones were read by immunoSEQ multiplex PCR, and TCRdb kept only the in-frame ones, dropping some. The sample has 150,000 to 200,000 clones, about 80% seen once. The sequencing input was peripheral blood. These receptors were taken from a woman in her fifties or sixties with active or convalescent COVID-19.

V is TRBV12-5 and J is TRBJ2-2, with TRBD1 matching over 7 bases. Trimming removed 6 bases from V and 4 bases from J; junction bases left unmatched: 8. Per germline, CDR1 LGHNT and CDR2 FRNRAP. The CDR3 has 15 amino acids. The CDR3 DNA is TGTGCTAGTGGCCGACAGGGTACGAGCACCGGGGAGCTGTTTTTT. As protein: CASGRQGTSTGELFF. Together with reference TRBV12-5 and TRBJ2-2, the CDR3 gives the full variable domain: DARVTQTPRHKVTEMGQEVTMRCQPILGHNTVFWYRQTMMQGLELLAYFRNRAPLDDSGMPKDRFSAEMPDATLATLKIQPSEPRDSAVYFCASGRQGTSTGELFFGEGSRLTVL.

The chain links TRBV30 to TRBJ2-7; TRBD2 matches 8 bases. The CDR3 consists of 15 residues. The trim removed 8 bases at V and 3 bases at J, leaving 15 bases unmatched. Germline V CDR1 and CDR2: GTSNPN, SVGIG (reference sequence). CDR3 coding DNA: TGTGCCGGCAACACTCCCGGGACTAGTCTCTACGAGCAGTACTTC. Translated: CAGNTPGTSLYEQYF. Full variable domain (outside the CDR3, taken from reference TRBV30 and TRBJ2-7): SQTIHQWPATLVQPVGSPLSLECTVEGTSNPNLYWYRQAAGRGLQLLFYSVGIGQISSEVPQNLSASRPQDRQFILSSKKLLLSDSGFYLCAGNTPGTSLYEQYFGPGTRLTVT.

This clone was detected once. The chain recombines TRBV6-5 with TRBJ2-1; 10 bases line up with TRBD1. V gave up 7 bases and J gave up 5 bases; unmatched junction bases: 5. Germline values: CDR1 MNHEY, CDR2 SVGAGI. The CDR3 has 14 residues. CDR3 in amino acids: CASNDRGPNNEQFF. As DNA, the CDR3 is TGTGCCAGCAACGACAGGGGGCCTAACAATGAGCAGTTCTTC.

This clone was seen just once. This chain connects TRBV30 to TRBJ2-5; perhaps TRBD1 as D (6 bases). CDR1 GTSNPN and CDR2 SVGIG come from the germline V gene (reference sequence). This CDR3 is built from 12 residues. The V end lost 5 bases, the J end lost 7 bases, and 14 bases lay between the germline ends. As DNA, the CDR3 is TGTGCCTGGGGTGGGGGCGCAGGGACCCAGTACTTC. Protein sequence: CAWGGGAGTQYF.

In its sample, this clone was seen once. This chain joins TRBV3-1 (or the pseudogene TRBV3-2) and TRBJ1-3, with TRBD1 identical over 9 bases. The germline CDR1 and CDR2 sequences are LGHDT and YNNKEL (reference sequence). V dropped 3 bases and J dropped 5; count of bases not matched to a gene: 5. This CDR3 contains 15 residues. The CDR3: CASSHPGQGRNTIYF. The CDR3 region has the DNA TGTGCCAGCAGCCACCCGGGACAGGGTAGAAACACCATATATTTT.

The CDR3 here is CASSQGQSSGNTIYF. CDR3 in DNA: TGTGCCAGCTCACAGGGACAGAGCTCTGGAAACACCATATATTTT. The genes are TRBV18 and TRBJ1-3, with 7 positions matching TRBD1. CDR3 length: 15 amino acids. V lost 4 bases and J lost 0; bases outside the gene matches: 3. CDR1 is KGHSH and CDR2 is LQKENI in the germline V gene.

This clone was observed a few times. The chain links TRBV9 to TRBJ1-1; 10 bases fit TRBD1. The germline V gene encodes CDR1 SGDLS and CDR2 YYNGEE. The CDR3 spans 15 residues. The V segment lost 0 bases and the J segment 5 bases; nucleotides outside the gene matches: 4. Here the CDR3 DNA reads TGTGCCAGCAGCGTAGGACAGGGGGCGGATACTGAAGCTTTCTTT. Protein: CASSVGQGADTEAFF.

This chain links TRBV5-5 with TRBJ2-7; 8 positions agree with TRBD1. Germline values: CDR1 SGHKS, CDR2 YYEKEE (reference sequence). Trimming cost V 4 bases and J 2 bases; bases outside gene matches: 5. CDR3 length: 14 amino acids. CDR3 in amino acids: CASSTSTGAYEQYF. In DNA, the CDR3 is TGTGCCAGCAGCACCTCGACAGGGGCCTACGAGCAGTACTTC. Full variable domain (rest looked up from reference TRBV5-5 and TRBJ2-7): DAGVTQSPTHLIKTRGQQVTLRCSPISGHKSVSWYQQVLGQGPQFIFQYYEKEERGRGNFPDRFSARQFPNYSSELNVNALLLGDSALYLCASSTSTGAYEQYFGPGTRLTVT.

The chain employs TRBV5-6 and TRBJ2-4; perhaps TRBD1 as D (6 bases). Germline values: CDR1 SGHDT, CDR2 YYEEEE. The CDR3 loop spans 15 amino acids. The V end lost 4 bases, the J end lost 0 bases, and 11 bases lay between the germline ends. The CDR3 DNA is TGTGCCAGCAGCCGGGACACCTTAGCCAAAAACATTCAGTACTTC. Protein sequence: CASSRDTLAKNIQYF.

V gene TRBV4-3 combines with J gene TRBJ2-3; TRBD2 might be the D (6 bases). Germline loops: CDR1 LGHNA, CDR2 YSLEER. Trimming removed 0 bases at V and 0 bases at J, with 13 bases between. The CDR3 sequence is 17 residues long. The CDR3 protein is CASSQDRAGSSTDTQYF. CDR3 in DNA: TGCGCCAGCAGCCAAGATAGGGCGGGGTCTAGCACAGATACGCAGTATTTT.

This clone was seen more than once but under ten times. The gene calls are TRBV5-1 and TRBJ1-1, with 7 bases matching TRBD1. The CDR3 loop spans 14 amino acids. Unmatched junction bases numbered 7, after V lost 4 bases and J lost 4 bases. CDR1 and CDR2 (germline): SGHRS, YFSETQ. As DNA, the CDR3 is TGCGCCAGCAGCCTTAGACAGGGAGGCACTGAAGCTTTCTTT. Its translation is CASSLRQGGTEAFF.

The V gene is TRBV7-2, the J gene TRBJ1-6; 7 nucleotides align to TRBD1. The germline CDR1 and CDR2 sequences are SGHTA and FQGNSA. The CDR3 length is 16 residues. Trimming at V came to 2 bases and at J to 7 bases, leaving 8 bases not matched to a gene. The CDR3 sequence is CASSLFGAGGNSPLHF. The CDR3 DNA sequence: TGTGCCAGCAGCTTATTTGGGGCAGGGGGAAATTCACCCCTCCACTTT.

This chain connects TRBV27 to TRBJ2-1, with 8 bases that match TRBD2. Trimming at V came to 6 bases and at J to 5 bases, leaving 9 bases not matched to a gene. Per germline, CDR1 MNHEY and CDR2 SMNVEV (reference sequence). The CDR3 length is 15 residues. CDR3 residues: CASSQSGSLHNEQFF. CDR3 nucleotide sequence: TGTGCCAGCAGCCAGAGCGGGAGCCTCCACAATGAGCAGTTCTTC.

This chain uses TRBV11-2 with TRBJ2-7; the D gene is possibly TRBD2 (5 bases). V dropped 1 base and J dropped 3 bases, with 7 bases sitting between them. Germline CDR1 SGHAT, CDR2 FQNNGV. This CDR3 is 13 amino acids long. The CDR3 sequence is CASSLARGYEQYF. The CDR3 DNA sequence: TGTGCCAGCAGCTTAGCACGGGGCTACGAGCAGTACTTC.

The J gene is TRBJ1-2, the V gene TRBV7-9, with TRBD1 matching 7 bases. The CDR3 is made up of 15 amino acids. Germline CDR1 is SEHNR and CDR2 is FQNEAQ (reference sequence). V lost 6 bases and J lost 8; bases outside the gene matches: 15. CDR3 nucleotide sequence: TGTGCCAGCAGTCCAGGGGGACAGTCCGTCTGGGGCTACACCTTC. Its translation: CASSPGGQSVWGYTF. Full variable domain (outside the CDR3, taken from reference TRBV7-9 and TRBJ1-2): DTGVSQNPRHKITKRGQNVTFRCDPISEHNRLYWYRQTLGQGPEFLTYFQNEAQLEKSRLLSDRFSAERPKGSFSTLEIQRTEQGDSAMYLCASSPGGQSVWGYTFGSGTRLTVV.

The chain is built from TRBV4-2 and TRBJ2-1; TRBD2 agrees at 8 bases. J lost 4 bases, V lost 2 bases, and 7 bases had no gene match. The CDR3 totals 16 residues. Germline assignment: CDR1 LGHNA and CDR2 YNFKEQ. The DNA for the CDR3 is TGTGCCAGCAGCCAAACCGCCGGGACTAGTTACAATGAGCAGTTCTTC. It is translated as CASSQTAGTSYNEQFF.

This chain links TRBV10-1 with TRBJ1-2, with D hard to call. The V end was cut by 6 bases, the J end by 8 bases, with 7 bases between. The CDR3 runs to 10 residues. Looked up from germline, CDR1 is WNHNN and CDR2 is SYGVQD (reference sequence). The CDR3 region is CASRAKGYTF. As DNA, the CDR3 is TGCGCCAGCAGGGCCAAGGGCTACACCTTC.

The genes are TRBV4-3 and TRBJ1-2; 8 bases map to TRBD1. J gave up 10 bases and V 1 base, and 8 bases lay outside the gene matches. Germline values: CDR1 LGHNA, CDR2 YSLEER. This CDR3 has 14 residues. CDR3 nucleotide sequence: TGCGCCAGCAGCCAAGGGGCAGGGGGCGCACCCTACACCTTC. Translation gives CASSQGAGGAPYTF.

The V call is TRBV20-1, the J call TRBJ1-2; perhaps TRBD1 as D (6 bases). V lost 6 bases to trimming and J lost 10 bases, with 15 bases between them. CDR1 and CDR2 from the germline V gene are DFQATT and SNEGSKA (reference sequence). This CDR3 is built from 11 residues. The CDR3 reads CSALRTENYTF. The CDR3 DNA sequence: TGCAGTGCCCTCCGGACAGAGAACTACACCTTC.

In this sample, this clone turned up a few times. V is TRBV7-3 and J is TRBJ1-6; D not certain. V lost 1 base and J lost 9, with 7 bases in between. Germline lookup yields CDR1 SGHTA and CDR2 FQGTGA. The CDR3 runs to 13 residues. The CDR3: CASSLIVSSPLHF. The CDR3 DNA is TGTGCCAGCAGCTTAATTGTGAGTTCACCCCTCCACTTT.

This chain connects TRBV20-1 to TRBJ2-1; D is unclear. The CDR3 extends over 11 amino acids. CDR1 is DFQATT, CDR2 SNEGSKA, per germline (reference sequence). Trimming removed 3 bases from V and 7 bases from J, with 7 bases in between. CDR3 nucleotide sequence: TGCAGTGCTAGTTGGCAAAATGAGCAGTTCTTC. This sequence encodes CSASWQNEQFF.